This is a list of T cell receptor beta chains from one sample in a study of CD8+CD57+ T cells in acquired aplastic anemia. In TCRdb, the reads were re-called with MiXCR into one record per CDR3 protein. The data hold 150,000 to 200,000 distinct CDR3 sequences, with 71% observed a single time. Sequenced sample: sorted CD4+, CD8+, or CD8+CD57+ T cells (not recorded which) from PBMCs. The origin of the receptors is a human donor with aplastic anemia. CDR3s include the opening cysteine and the closing phenylalanine or tryptophan. Each record gives: J gene, V gene, clone size, D gene, CDR3 DNA, CDR3 protein. D genes are given only for firm matches. Part of the rows lack a size; the others show once, few, many or a class for expanded clones.

TRBJ2-1 | TRBV20-1 | . | . | TGCAGTGCTAGACTCGCTCTAGGGAGTGGTGAGCAGTTCTTC | CSARLALGSGEQFF
TRBJ2-7 | TRBV19 | . | . | TGTGCCAGTAGTATTGGGTCGAGCGAGCAGTACTTC | CASSIGSSEQYF
TRBJ2-7 | TRBV9 | . | . | TGTGCCAGCAGCCATGGAGGGGGTCGCGAGCAGTACTTC | CASSHGGGREQYF
TRBJ2-2 | TRBV12-3/TRBV12-4 | . | . | TGTGCCAGCAGTCCTCAGGGAATCGGGGAGCTGTTTTTT | CASSPQGIGELFF
TRBJ2-5 | TRBV24-1 | . | TRBD1 | TGTGCCACCAGTGACCCCGGGACAGCTCAAGAGACCCAGTACTTC | CATSDPGTAQETQYF
TRBJ2-5 | TRBV2 | . | TRBD2 | TGTGCCAGCAGTGCATATAGCGGGGGGGAAGAGACCCAGTACTTC | CASSAYSGGEETQYF
TRBJ1-6 | TRBV7-9 | . | . | TGTGCCAGCAGCTCTTCGGGTGATTCACCCCTCCACTTT | CASSSSGDSPLHF
TRBJ2-5 | TRBV28 | . | TRBD2 | TGTGCCAGCAGTTTGGGAGGGGTCGGCGAGACCCAGTACTTC | CASSLGGVGETQYF
TRBJ1-5 | TRBV19 | . | TRBD1 | TGTGCCAGTGGGACAGGGGGCAAGAGCAATCAGCCCCAGCATTTT | CASGTGGKSNQPQHF
TRBJ1-1 | TRBV20-1 | . | TRBD1 | TGCAGTGCTAGCCTCAGGGGGCCGGGCACTGAAGCTTTCTTT | CSASLRGPGTEAFF
TRBJ2-5 | TRBV29-1 | . | TRBD2 | TGCAGCGTTGAAACGGGAGGGCCGGGGACCCAGTACTTC | CSVETGGPGTQYF
TRBJ1-1 | TRBV24-1 | . | TRBD1 | TGTGCCACCAGCGCAGGGGGCATCGCTGAAGCTTTCTTT | CATSAGGIAEAFF
TRBJ2-1 | TRBV2 | . | TRBD2 | TGTGCCAGCAGCGGGACTAGCGGGAGCATCGATGAGCAGTTCTTC | CASSGTSGSIDEQFF
TRBJ2-1 | TRBV12-3/TRBV12-4 | . | TRBD1 | TGTGCCAGCAGGGGACAGGGGTCCTACAATGAGCAGTTCTTC | CASRGQGSYNEQFF
TRBJ2-7 | TRBV19 | . | . | TGTGCCAGTAGTAACAGGGAGCCCCCCTACGAGCAGTACTTC | CASSNREPPYEQYF
TRBJ2-7 | TRBV14 | few | . | TGTGCCAGCAGTAGGGGGTACTACGAGCAGTACTTC | CASSRGYYEQYF
TRBJ2-7 | TRBV6-5 | few | TRBD1 | TGTGCCAGCAGTTCGGGACAGCTGTCCTACGAGCAGTACTTC | CASSSGQLSYEQYF
TRBJ1-4 | TRBV7-9 | . | . | TGTGCCAGCAGCTTATGGGCAGTAAGGAATGAAAAACTGTTTTTT | CASSLWAVRNEKLFF
TRBJ2-7 | TRBV7-2 | . | . | TGTGCCAGCAGCTGGCCAGATTACGAGCAGTACTTC | CASSWPDYEQYF
TRBJ1-5 | TRBV2 | . | . | TGTGCCAGCAGAATCTGGGGGGATCAGCCCCAGCATTTT | CASRIWGDQPQHF
TRBJ2-5 | TRBV7-2 | . | TRBD2 | TGTGCCAGCAGCGCGACCTCCGGACTAGCGGGAGAGACCCAGTACTTC | CASSATSGLAGETQYF
TRBJ2-1 | TRBV7-3 | many | . | TGTGCCAGCAGCCCGGACGGGGGTAGCCCTGAGCAGTTCTTC | CASSPDGGSPEQFF
TRBJ1-1 | TRBV9 | . | . | TGTGCCAGCAGCGTAGGGGTTCGGGCTGAAGCTTTCTTT | CASSVGVRAEAFF
TRBJ2-7 | TRBV2 | . | . | TGTGCCAGCACCCGAGGAGGACCTCAGTACTTC | CASTRGGPQYF
TRBJ2-1 | TRBV15 | . | TRBD2 | TGTGCCACCAGCGGTGATAGCGGGAGGGCTGGCAATGAGCAGTTCTTC | CATSGDSGRAGNEQFF
TRBJ2-1 | TRBV20-1 | few | . | TGCAGTGCTAGAGATCCCGGACGCTTGGTGGAGGATGAGCAGTTCTTC | CSARDPGRLVEDEQFF
TRBJ2-1 | TRBV29-1 | . | . | TGCAGCCTGATCGGACTGTACAATGAGCAGTTCTTC | CSLIGLYNEQFF
TRBJ1-3 | TRBV7-3 | few | . | TGTGCCAGCAGTCAGGACGATGGAAACACCATATATTTT | CASSQDDGNTIYF